A single sample is the source of the 31 T cell receptor beta chains below, sequenced in a study of blood T cell repertoires in COVID-19. TCRdb's copy holds only in-frame clones and misses some; the assay was immunoSEQ multiplex PCR. The data hold 150,000 to 200,000 clones, with 84% observed a single time. Source material: PBMCs or T cells enriched from blood (not recorded which). These receptors were obtained from a woman aged 25 to 45 who had been exposed to COVID-19.

This clone was detected only a few times. The chain links TRBV11-3 to TRBJ1-3; D might be TRBD1 (6 bases). The CDR3 totals 14 residues. Germline V gene lookup returns CDR1 SGHNT and CDR2 YENEEA. The V end lost 5 bases, the J end lost 7 bases, and 15 bases lay between the germline ends. The DNA for the CDR3 is TGTGCCAGCAGCCCTATGGACAGCCCGAACACCATATATTTT. Translation: CASSPMDSPNTIYF.

The chain joins TRBV18 to TRBJ2-7, with a weak D call TRBD1 (6 bases). Trimming stripped 4 bases from V and 7 bases from J, with 17 bases between. The CDR3 is 14 amino acids. Germline values: CDR1 KGHSH, CDR2 LQKENI. CDR3 DNA sequence: TGTGCCAGCTCACTCCGGGACACTTACTTGGAGCAGTACTTC. This codes for CASSLRDTYLEQYF.

V usage is TRBV18 and J usage is TRBJ2-3, with 9 positions matching TRBD1. CDR1 and CDR2 (germline): KGHSH, LQKENI. The CDR3 length is 15 residues. V trimming: 2 bases; J trimming: 5 bases; junction bases outside the gene matches: 5. DNA of the CDR3: TGTGCCAGCTCACCAGCACAGGGGGCTTTAGATACGCAGTATTTT. Protein: CASSPAQGALDTQYF.

The genes are TRBV10-2 and TRBJ2-6, with 9 bases that match TRBD1. The CDR3 has 19 residues. Trimming at V came to 6 bases and at J to 4 bases, leaving 16 bases not matched to a gene. Germline V gives CDR1 WSHSY, CDR2 SAAADI. The CDR3 DNA follows: TGCGCCAGCAGGGCCCTCCCGGGACAGGGTGGGTCAGGGGCCAACGTCCTGACTTTC. Translation gives CASRALPGQGGSGANVLTF.

The chain employs TRBV6-5 and TRBJ1-3; D is undetermined. The V gene lost 7 bases and the J gene lost 1 base, with 8 bases spanning the gap. CDR3 length: 13 residues. Germline loops: CDR1 MNHEY, CDR2 SVGAGI. The CDR3 loop is CASTGGSGNTIYF. The CDR3 DNA is TGTGCCAGCACAGGAGGGTCTGGAAACACCATATATTTT.

V and J are TRBV11-2 and TRBJ2-7; D remains ambiguous. The CDR3 sequence is 13 residues long. V gave up 5 bases and J gave up 0 bases, with 8 bases separating them. Looked up from germline, CDR1 is SGHAT and CDR2 is FQNNGV. The DNA of the CDR3 is TGTGCCAGCAGCCAAGCAGGCTCCTACGAGCAGTACTTC. Translating it yields CASSQAGSYEQYF.

The V gene is TRBV2, the J gene TRBJ2-1; 7 positions agree with TRBD1. Germline CDR1 and CDR2: SNHLY and FYNNEI. The V gene end was trimmed by 10 bases and the J gene end by 10 bases; junction bases not matched to a gene: 7. The CDR3 sequence is 11 residues long. As DNA, the CDR3 is TGTGCCACTACAGGGGTAAAGGAGCAGTTCTTC. Amino acid sequence: CATTGVKEQFF.

J is TRBJ2-7 and V is TRBV3-1 (or the pseudogene TRBV3-2); 14 bases match TRBD2. Germline CDR1 LGHDT, CDR2 YNNKEL (reference sequence). The CDR3 runs to 16 residues. Trimming cost V 2 bases and J 5 bases; bases outside gene matches: 5. As DNA, the CDR3 is TGTGCCAGCAGCCAAAGACTAGCGGGGGGGCTTAACGAGCAGTACTTC. Translation: CASSQRLAGGLNEQYF.

This chain links TRBV5-1 with TRBJ2-2; unclear D gene. The CDR3 loop spans 14 amino acids. In germline, CDR1 is SGHRS, CDR2 YFSETQ. Trimming left V 0 bases short and J 2 bases short, with 5 bases between. CDR3 in amino acids: CASSLALNTGELFF. The CDR3 DNA is TGCGCCAGCAGCTTGGCCCTTAACACCGGGGAGCTGTTTTTT.

The chain is built from TRBV5-1 and TRBJ2-1, with 8 bases identical to TRBD1. After removal of 4 bases from V and 6 bases from J, the junction contained 3 bases not matched to a gene. This CDR3 is 13 amino acids long. Germline-derived CDR1 and CDR2 are SGHRS and YFSETQ. The CDR3 here is CASSPGQGNEQFF. Written as DNA, the CDR3 is TGCGCCAGCAGCCCTGGACAGGGCAATGAGCAGTTCTTC.

The CDR3: CASSPPGIKTQYF. The CDR3, as DNA: TGTGCCAGCAGCCCGCCAGGGATAAAGACCCAGTACTTC. V gene TRBV12-3 or TRBV12-4 combines with J gene TRBJ2-5; tentative D call: TRBD1 (5 bases). CDR3 length: 13 residues. V was shortened by 6 bases and J by 6 bases, with 14 bases between the two germline ends.

This sequence joins TRBV9 and TRBJ2-3; 12 nucleotides match TRBD2. CDR1 and CDR2 from the germline V gene are SGDLS and YYNGEE. J gave up 3 bases and V 0 bases, and 2 bases lay outside the gene matches. The CDR3 contains 16 residues. CDR3 DNA: TGTGCCAGCAGCGTAGCTAGCGGGGGGGCGACAGATACGCAGTATTTT. Encoded protein: CASSVASGGATDTQYF.

The V and J genes are TRBV5-1 and TRBJ1-4; D remains ambiguous. CDR1 is SGHRS, CDR2 YFSETQ, per germline. CDR3 length: 14 residues. Trimming took off 0 bases at V and 6 bases at J, with 9 bases between the two ends. In nucleotides, the CDR3 is TGCGCCAGCAGCTTGGGAGGGAGGGATGAAAAACTGTTTTTT. Translating gives CASSLGGRDEKLFF.

This chain uses TRBV7-8 with TRBJ1-2; D not certain. This CDR3 is 13 amino acids long. Germline V gives CDR1 SGHVS, CDR2 FQNEAQ. Trimming took 1 base from V and 8 from J, leaving 11 bases between them. The CDR3 region is CASSLVAVEGYTF. The CDR3, as DNA: TGTGCCAGCAGCTTAGTGGCCGTGGAGGGCTACACCTTC.

The CDR3 spells CASSLDRGLEQFF. The CDR3 bases are TGCGCCAGCAGCTTGGACAGGGGGCTTGAGCAGTTCTTC. This sequence joins TRBV5-1 and TRBJ2-1, with 9 bases identical to TRBD1. The ends lost 0 bases at V and 9 bases at J; junction bases unmatched: 1. Germline V gene sequence: CDR1 SGHRS, CDR2 YFSETQ. CDR3 size: 13 residues.

This sequence joins TRBV7-2 and TRBJ2-7; 7 bases are a match to TRBD2. There are 14 residues in the CDR3. Per the germline V gene, CDR1 is SGHTA and CDR2 is FQGNSA. V dropped 7 bases and J dropped 4; count of bases not matched to a gene: 10. The chain's CDR3 is CASNFRGGQYEQYF. The CDR3 DNA follows: TGTGCCAGCAATTTCCGCGGGGGTCAGTACGAGCAGTACTTC.

V and J are TRBV19 and TRBJ1-5; no definite D call. The CDR3 extends over 12 amino acids. Germline V gene sequence: CDR1 LNHDA, CDR2 SQIVND (reference sequence). V was shortened by 8 bases and J by 0 bases, with 5 bases between the two germline ends. The CDR3 sequence: CASSYSNQPQHF. The CDR3 DNA follows: TGTGCCAGTTCTTATAGCAATCAGCCCCAGCATTTT.

The V and J genes are TRBV10-3 and TRBJ2-7; D ambiguous. CDR1 and CDR2 (germline): ENHRY, SYGVKD. V was trimmed by 7 bases and J by 7 bases, leaving 8 bases between them. The CDR3 is made up of 10 amino acids. This CDR3 reads CAIKIQEQYF. The DNA for the CDR3 is TGTGCCATCAAGATACAAGAGCAGTACTTC.

The rearrangement links TRBV5-6 to TRBJ1-1; D may be TRBD1 (6 bases). CDR1 and CDR2 (germline): SGHDT, YYEEEE. The V gene lost 2 bases and the J gene lost 0 bases, with 14 bases spanning the gap. This CDR3 is 16 amino acids long. The CDR3 reads CASSLTTGLMNTEAFF. The CDR3 nucleotides are TGTGCCAGCAGCTTAACGACAGGACTGATGAACACTGAAGCTTTCTTT.

This chain joins TRBV4-1 and TRBJ1-1, with TRBD1 matching 9 bases. Germline CDR1 MGHRA, CDR2 YSYEKL. Trimming cost V 0 bases and J 13 bases; bases outside gene matches: 9. This CDR3 is 14 amino acids long. CDR3: CASSQERGQGADFF. The CDR3 bases are TGCGCCAGCAGCCAAGAGAGGGGACAGGGAGCGGATTTCTTT.

This clone has a single count. This chain uses TRBV9 with TRBJ2-2; D might be TRBD1 (6 bases). Trimming cost V 7 bases and J 2 bases, with 15 bases left between them. Per the germline V gene, CDR1 is SGDLS and CDR2 is YYNGEE. The CDR3 is 15 amino acids. The CDR3 region is CASSMDRGNTGELFF. CDR3 nucleotides: TGTGCCAGCTCTATGGACAGAGGTAACACCGGGGAGCTGTTTTTT. The whole variable domain, remainder taken from reference TRBV9 and TRBJ2-2, is DSGVTQTPKHLITATGQRVTLRCSPRSGDLSVYWYQQSLDQGLQFLIQYYNGEERAKGNILERFSAQQFPDLHSELNLSSLELGDSALYFCASSMDRGNTGELFFGEGSRLTVL.

This sequence joins TRBV3-1 (or the pseudogene TRBV3-2) and TRBJ2-1, with 8 bases aligning to TRBD2. There are 15 residues in the CDR3. Per germline, CDR1 LGHDT and CDR2 YNNKEL (reference sequence). Trimming removed 1 base from V and 6 bases from J; junction bases left unmatched: 5. This CDR3 reads CASSQGGTRSNEQFF. As DNA, the CDR3 is TGTGCCAGCAGCCAAGGAGGGACTAGATCCAATGAGCAGTTCTTC.

This clone showed up just a few times. The rearrangement joins TRBV5-5 to TRBJ2-4; weak D call: TRBD1 (6 bases). The CDR3 length is 15 residues. Trimming stripped 3 bases from V and 7 bases from J, with 17 bases between. Germline CDR1 reads SGHKS; CDR2 reads YYEKEE (reference sequence). The CDR3 region is CASSSLTGNLNIQYF. CDR3 nucleotide sequence: TGTGCCAGCAGCTCGCTTACAGGGAACCTTAACATTCAGTACTTC.

DNA of the CDR3: TGTGCCAGCAGCTCGCTTCAGTTGAACACTGAAGCTTTCTTT. Encoded protein: CASSSLQLNTEAFF. The chain has TRBV11-2 and TRBJ1-1, with unresolved D. Germline lookup yields CDR1 SGHAT and CDR2 FQNNGV. This CDR3 contains 14 residues. The V end lost 4 bases, the J end lost 0 bases, and 9 bases lay between the germline ends.

The CDR3 spells CASSLSTPDSMNTEAFF. The CDR3 DNA follows: TGTGCCAGCAGTTTATCGACCCCCGACAGTATGAACACTGAAGCTTTCTTT. The chain is built from TRBV27 and TRBJ1-1, with D tentatively TRBD1 (5 bases). This CDR3 has 17 amino acids. CDR1 is MNHEY and CDR2 is SMNVEV in the germline V gene (reference sequence). V was trimmed by 0 bases and J by 0 bases, leaving 14 bases between them.

The chain carries TRBV4-1 and TRBJ2-1; D is undetermined. This CDR3 spans 15 amino acids. Germline-derived CDR1 and CDR2 are MGHRA and YSYEKL. Trimming shortened V by 3 bases and J by 2 bases, and 11 bases separated the two germline ends. CDR3 sequence: CASSQAEKTYNEQFF. As DNA, the CDR3 is TGCGCCAGCAGCCAGGCGGAGAAAACCTACAATGAGCAGTTCTTC.

The chain recombines TRBV9 with TRBJ1-2, with D possibly TRBD1 on 5 matching bases. The CDR3 spans 15 residues. V was cut by 2 bases and J by 7 bases, with 18 bases left in between. In germline, CDR1 is SGDLS, CDR2 YYNGEE. Here the CDR3 reads CASSVFGGAGGGYTF. Here the CDR3 DNA reads TGTGCCAGCAGCGTGTTCGGAGGGGCGGGCGGTGGCTACACCTTC.

This clone was found a few times. The chain combines TRBV29-1 with TRBJ2-7, with 7 positions matching TRBD2. Per germline, CDR1 SQVTM and CDR2 ANQGSEA. The CDR3 is 12 amino acids. Trimming at V came to 7 bases and at J to 1 base, leaving 4 bases not matched to a gene. CDR3 bases: TGCAGCGCCCTCGGGGGGTCCTACGAGCAGTACTTC. Translating it yields CSALGGSYEQYF.

The CDR3 DNA reads as TGTGCCAGCAGCTTGAGGAGGACAGGGTTACCAGATACGCAGTATTTT. Translated, it gives CASSLRRTGLPDTQYF. The chain employs TRBV7-8 and TRBJ2-3; 8 nucleotides align to TRBD1. This CDR3 spans 16 amino acids. V lost 3 bases to trimming and J lost 4 bases; unmatched junction nucleotides: 9. The germline V gene has CDR1 SGHVS and CDR2 FQNEAQ.

The rearrangement joins TRBV5-6 to TRBJ2-5, with 12 bases matching TRBD2. Germline V gene sequence: CDR1 SGHDT, CDR2 YYEEEE. There are 13 residues in the CDR3. The junction had 0 bases not matched to a gene; V was cut back by 4 bases and J by 5 bases. This CDR3 is CASSLAGGETQYF. The CDR3 DNA follows: TGTGCCAGCAGCCTAGCGGGGGGGGAGACCCAGTACTTC.

The sample holds one count of this clone. The chain couples TRBV9 to TRBJ1-1; tentatively, D is TRBD1 (5 bases). Germline V gene sequence: CDR1 SGDLS, CDR2 YYNGEE. The V end lost 0 bases, the J end lost 5 bases, and 8 bases lay between the germline ends. This CDR3 is 13 amino acids long. The CDR3 sequence: CASSVEYRTEAFF. The CDR3 coding sequence is TGTGCCAGCAGCGTAGAATACAGGACTGAAGCTTTCTTT.